This T cell receptor (beta chain) was sequenced for a study of OX40 agonist ivuxolimab in advanced cancers. At the level of the study: Ivuxolimab, which patients received intravenously every 2 weeks, was dosed at 0.01 to 10 mg/kg. The eligibility criteria allowed prior anti-PD-1, anti-PD-L1 or anti-CTLA-4 therapy, and about 40% had some.

The table came from immunoSEQ multiplex PCR; TCRdb's copy has only in-frame clones and leaves some out. The profile shows roughly 40,000 clones, around 84% of them singletons. Worth noting for this clone: Its antigen is not known.

Study-wide points: Certain nonresponders additionally had low normalized T-cell clonal expansion. Clones of CD4+ and CD8+ blood T cells grew by week 6 at doses of 0.1 to 3.0 mg/kg.

The ends lost 4 bases at V and 8 bases at J; junction bases unmatched: 14. The germline gives CDR1 MNHEY, CDR2 SMNVEV (reference sequence). The CDR3 has 16 residues. This rearrangement joins TRBV27 to TRBJ1-2, with 9 bases matching TRBD1. This material consisted of CD4+ or CD8+ T cells sorted from blood, taken in a trial of the OX40 agonist ivuxolimab. This receptor was taken from an adult with an advanced solid tumor such as melanoma, head and neck, liver or kidney cancer. The CDR3 sequence: CASSSQYRTGAGGYTF. Written as DNA, the CDR3 is TGTGCCAGCAGTTCGCAATATAGGACAGGGGCGGGCGGCTACACCTTC.